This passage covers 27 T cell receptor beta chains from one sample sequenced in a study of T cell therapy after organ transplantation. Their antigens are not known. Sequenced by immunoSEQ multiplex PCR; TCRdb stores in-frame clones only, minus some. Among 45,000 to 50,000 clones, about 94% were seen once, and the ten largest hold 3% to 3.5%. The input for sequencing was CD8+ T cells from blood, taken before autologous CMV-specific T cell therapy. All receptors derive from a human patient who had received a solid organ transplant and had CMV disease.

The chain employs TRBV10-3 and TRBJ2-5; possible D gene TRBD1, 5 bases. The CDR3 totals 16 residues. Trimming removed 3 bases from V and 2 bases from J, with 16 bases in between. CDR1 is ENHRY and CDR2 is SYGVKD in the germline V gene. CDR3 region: CAISDYPETVQETQYF. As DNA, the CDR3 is TGTGCCATCAGTGATTACCCGGAGACAGTACAAGAGACCCAGTACTTC.

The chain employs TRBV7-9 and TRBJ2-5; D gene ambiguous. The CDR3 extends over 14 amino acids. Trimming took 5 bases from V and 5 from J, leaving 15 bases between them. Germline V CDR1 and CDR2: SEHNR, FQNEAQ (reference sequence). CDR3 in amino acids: CASSPFRTGETQYF. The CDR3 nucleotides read TGTGCCAGCAGCCCCTTTCGTACTGGGGAGACCCAGTACTTC.

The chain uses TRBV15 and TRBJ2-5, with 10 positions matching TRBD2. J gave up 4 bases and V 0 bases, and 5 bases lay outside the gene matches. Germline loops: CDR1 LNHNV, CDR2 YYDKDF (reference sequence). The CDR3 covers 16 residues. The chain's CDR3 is CATSREASGRPETQYF. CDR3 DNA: TGTGCCACCAGCAGAGAAGCTAGCGGGAGACCAGAGACCCAGTACTTC.

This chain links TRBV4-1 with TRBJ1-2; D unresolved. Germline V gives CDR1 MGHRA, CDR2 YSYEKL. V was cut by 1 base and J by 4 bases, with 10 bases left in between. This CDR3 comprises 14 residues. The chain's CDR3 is CASSQALSFYGYTF. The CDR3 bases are TGCGCCAGCAGCCAAGCCTTATCCTTCTATGGCTACACCTTC.

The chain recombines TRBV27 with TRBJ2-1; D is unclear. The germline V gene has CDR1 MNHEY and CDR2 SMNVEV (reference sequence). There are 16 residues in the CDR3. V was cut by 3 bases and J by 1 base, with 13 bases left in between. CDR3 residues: CASSLSRGDSYNEQFF. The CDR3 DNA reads TGTGCCAGCAGTTTGTCCAGAGGAGATTCCTACAATGAGCAGTTCTTC.

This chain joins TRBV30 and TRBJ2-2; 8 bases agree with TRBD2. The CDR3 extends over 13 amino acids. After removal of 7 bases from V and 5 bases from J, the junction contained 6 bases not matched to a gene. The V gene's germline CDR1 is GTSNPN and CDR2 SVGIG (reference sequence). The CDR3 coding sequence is TGTGCCTCGGACTTAGCGGGAACCGGGGAGCTGTTTTTT. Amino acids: CASDLAGTGELFF.

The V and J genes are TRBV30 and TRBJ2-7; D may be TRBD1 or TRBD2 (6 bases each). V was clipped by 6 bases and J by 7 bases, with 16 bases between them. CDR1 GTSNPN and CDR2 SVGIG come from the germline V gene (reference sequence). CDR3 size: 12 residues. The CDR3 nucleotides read TGTGCCTGCACGGGGGCTGTCGGGGAGCAGTACTTC. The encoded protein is CACTGAVGEQYF.

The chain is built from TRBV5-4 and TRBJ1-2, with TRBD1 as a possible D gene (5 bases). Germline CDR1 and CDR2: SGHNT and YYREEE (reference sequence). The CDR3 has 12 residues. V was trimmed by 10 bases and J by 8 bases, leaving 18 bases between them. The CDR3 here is CAFEGLEDGYTF. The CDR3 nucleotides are TGTGCCTTCGAGGGACTCGAGGACGGCTACACCTTC.

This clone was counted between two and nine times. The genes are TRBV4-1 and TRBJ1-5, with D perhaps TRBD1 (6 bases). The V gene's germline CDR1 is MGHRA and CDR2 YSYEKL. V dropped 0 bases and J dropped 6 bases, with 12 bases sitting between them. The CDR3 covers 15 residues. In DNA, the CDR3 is TGCGCCAGCAGCCAAGAAGGGGGGCGAGGTCAGCCCCAGCATTTT. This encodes CASSQEGGRGQPQHF.

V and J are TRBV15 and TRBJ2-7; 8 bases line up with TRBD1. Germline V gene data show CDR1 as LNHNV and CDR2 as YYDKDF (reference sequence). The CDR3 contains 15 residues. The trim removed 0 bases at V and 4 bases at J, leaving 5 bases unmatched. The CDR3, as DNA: TGTGCCACCAGCAGAGACAGGGGGCTGAAATACGAGCAGTACTTC. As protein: CATSRDRGLKYEQYF.

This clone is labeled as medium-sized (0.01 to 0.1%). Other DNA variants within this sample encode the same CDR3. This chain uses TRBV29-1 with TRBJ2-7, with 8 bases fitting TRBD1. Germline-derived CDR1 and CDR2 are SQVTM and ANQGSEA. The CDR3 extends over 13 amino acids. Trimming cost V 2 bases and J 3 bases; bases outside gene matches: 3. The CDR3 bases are TGCAGCGTTGAATCCACAGGGGGCTACGAGCAGTACTTC. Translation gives CSVESTGGYEQYF.

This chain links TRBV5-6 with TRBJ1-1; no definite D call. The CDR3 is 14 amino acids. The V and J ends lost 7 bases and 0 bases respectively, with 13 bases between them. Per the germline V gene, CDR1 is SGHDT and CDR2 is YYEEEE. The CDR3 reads CASQLDRMNTEAFF. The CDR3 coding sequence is TGTGCCAGCCAGCTGGATAGAATGAACACTGAAGCTTTCTTT.

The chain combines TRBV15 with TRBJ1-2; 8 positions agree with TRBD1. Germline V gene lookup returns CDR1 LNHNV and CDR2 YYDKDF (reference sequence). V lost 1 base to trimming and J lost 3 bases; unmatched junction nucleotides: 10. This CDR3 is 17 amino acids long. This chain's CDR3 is CATSRGGRGREDYGYTF. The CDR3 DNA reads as TGTGCCACCAGCAGAGGCGGCAGGGGGCGCGAGGACTATGGCTACACCTTC. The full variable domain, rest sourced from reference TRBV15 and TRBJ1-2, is DAMVIQNPRYQVTQFGKPVTLSCSQTLNHNVMYWYQQKSSQAPKLLFHYYDKDFNNEADTPDNFQSRRPNTSFCFLDIRSPGLGDTAMYLCATSRGGRGREDYGYTFGSGTRLTVV.

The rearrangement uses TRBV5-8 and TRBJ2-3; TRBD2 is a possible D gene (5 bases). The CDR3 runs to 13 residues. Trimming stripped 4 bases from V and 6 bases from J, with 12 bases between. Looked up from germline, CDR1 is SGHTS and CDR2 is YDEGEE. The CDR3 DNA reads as TGTGCCAGCAGCGCTGGAACGGGGGATACGCAGTATTTT. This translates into CASSAGTGDTQYF.

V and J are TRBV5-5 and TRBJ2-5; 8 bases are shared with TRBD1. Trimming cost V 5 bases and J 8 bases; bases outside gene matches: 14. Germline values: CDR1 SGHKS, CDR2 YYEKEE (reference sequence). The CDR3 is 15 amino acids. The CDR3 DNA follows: TGTGCCAGCAGACTGGGGACAGGATATCCCAGAACCCAGTACTTC. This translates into CASRLGTGYPRTQYF. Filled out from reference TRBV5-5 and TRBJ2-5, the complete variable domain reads DAGVTQSPTHLIKTRGQQVTLRCSPISGHKSVSWYQQVLGQGPQFIFQYYEKEERGRGNFPDRFSARQFPNYSSELNVNALLLGDSALYLCASRLGTGYPRTQYFGPGTRLLVL.

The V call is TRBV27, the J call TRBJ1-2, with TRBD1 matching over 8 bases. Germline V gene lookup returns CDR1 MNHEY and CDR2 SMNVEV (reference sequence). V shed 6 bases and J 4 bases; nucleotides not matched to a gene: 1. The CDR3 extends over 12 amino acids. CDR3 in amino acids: CASSGQGYGYTF. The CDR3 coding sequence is TGTGCCAGCAGCGGACAGGGCTATGGCTACACCTTC.

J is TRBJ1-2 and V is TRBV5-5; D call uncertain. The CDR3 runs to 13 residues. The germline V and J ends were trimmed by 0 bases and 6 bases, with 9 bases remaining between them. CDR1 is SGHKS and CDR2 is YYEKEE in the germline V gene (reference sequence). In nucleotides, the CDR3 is TGTGCCAGCAGCTTGGACAGTCGAGATGGCTACACCTTC. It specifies CASSLDSRDGYTF.

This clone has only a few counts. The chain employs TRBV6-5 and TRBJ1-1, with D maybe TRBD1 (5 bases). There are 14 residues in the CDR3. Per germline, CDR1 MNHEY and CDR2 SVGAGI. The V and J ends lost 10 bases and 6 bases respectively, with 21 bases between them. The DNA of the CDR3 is TGTGCCACGTTCAGGGTCGGGTTTTTCGCTGAAGCTTTCTTT. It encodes CATFRVGFFAEAFF.

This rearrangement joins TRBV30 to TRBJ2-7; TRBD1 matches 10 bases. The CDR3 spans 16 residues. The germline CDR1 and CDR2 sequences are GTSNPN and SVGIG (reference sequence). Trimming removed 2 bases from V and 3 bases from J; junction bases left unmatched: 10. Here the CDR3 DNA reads TGTGCCTGGAGTCCCGGGACAGGGGTGACTTTCTACGAGCAGTACTTC. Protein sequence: CAWSPGTGVTFYEQYF.

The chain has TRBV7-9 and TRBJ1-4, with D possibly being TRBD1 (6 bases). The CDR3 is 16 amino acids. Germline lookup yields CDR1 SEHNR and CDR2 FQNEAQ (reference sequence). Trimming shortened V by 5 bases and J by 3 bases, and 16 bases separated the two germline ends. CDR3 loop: CASSTLPGHSNEKLFF. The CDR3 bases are TGTGCCAGCAGCACTCTACCGGGACATTCTAATGAAAAACTGTTTTTT.

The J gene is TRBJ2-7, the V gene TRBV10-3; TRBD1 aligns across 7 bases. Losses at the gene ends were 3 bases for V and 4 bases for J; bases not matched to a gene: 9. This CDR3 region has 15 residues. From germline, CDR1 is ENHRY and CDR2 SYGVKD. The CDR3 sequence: CAISDRQGVLYEQYF. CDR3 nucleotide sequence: TGTGCCATCAGTGATCGGCAGGGGGTACTGTACGAGCAGTACTTC.

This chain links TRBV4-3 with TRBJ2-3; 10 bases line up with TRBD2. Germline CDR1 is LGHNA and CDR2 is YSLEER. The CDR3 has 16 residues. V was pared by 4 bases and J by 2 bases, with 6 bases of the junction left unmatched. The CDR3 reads CASSPTSGEATDTQYF. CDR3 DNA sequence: TGCGCCAGCAGCCCTACTAGCGGGGAGGCCACAGATACGCAGTATTTT.

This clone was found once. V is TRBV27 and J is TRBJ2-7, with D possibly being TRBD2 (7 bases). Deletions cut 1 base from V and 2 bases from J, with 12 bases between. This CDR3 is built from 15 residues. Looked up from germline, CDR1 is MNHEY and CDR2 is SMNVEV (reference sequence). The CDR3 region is CASSLLAGAPYEQYF. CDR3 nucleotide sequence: TGTGCCAGCAGTTTATTGGCGGGGGCCCCCTACGAGCAGTACTTC.

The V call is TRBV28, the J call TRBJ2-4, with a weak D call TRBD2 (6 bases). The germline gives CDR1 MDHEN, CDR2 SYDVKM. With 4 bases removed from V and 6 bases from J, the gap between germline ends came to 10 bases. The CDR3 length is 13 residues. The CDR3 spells CASSWVGGNIQYF. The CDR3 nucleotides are TGTGCCAGCAGTTGGGTCGGGGGAAACATTCAGTACTTC.

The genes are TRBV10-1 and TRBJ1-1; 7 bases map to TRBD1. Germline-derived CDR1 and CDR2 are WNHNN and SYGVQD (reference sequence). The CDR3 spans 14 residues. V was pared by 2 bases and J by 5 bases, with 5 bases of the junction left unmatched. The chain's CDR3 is CASSETGARTEAFF. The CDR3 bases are TGCGCCAGCAGTGAGACAGGGGCCCGAACTGAAGCTTTCTTT.

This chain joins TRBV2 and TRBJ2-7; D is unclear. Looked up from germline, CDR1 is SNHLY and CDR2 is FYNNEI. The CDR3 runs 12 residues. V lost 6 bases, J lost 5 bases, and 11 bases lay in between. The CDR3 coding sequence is TGTGCCAGCAGGGGCTTCCACCACGAGCAGTACTTC. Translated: CASRGFHHEQYF. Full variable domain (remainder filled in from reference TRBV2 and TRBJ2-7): EPEVTQTPSHQVTQMGQEVILRCVPISNHLYFYWYRQILGQKVEFLVSFYNNEISEKSEIFDDQFSVERPDGSNFTLKIRSTKLEDSAMYFCASRGFHHEQYFGPGTRLTVT.

CDR3 DNA sequence: TGCGCCAGCAGTAGCCGGGGGCTTGAACGGGGAAAACTGTTTTTT. Its protein product is CASSSRGLERGKLFF. The V and J genes are TRBV5-1 and TRBJ1-4; maybe TRBD1 (6 bases). The CDR3 sequence is 15 residues long. The V gene lost 5 bases and the J gene lost 10 bases, with 21 bases spanning the gap. Germline values: CDR1 SGHRS, CDR2 YFSETQ.